Listed below are T cell receptor beta chains from one sample, sequenced in a study of cytomegalovirus exposure and HLA in healthy donors. Clones were read by immunoSEQ multiplex PCR, and TCRdb kept only the in-frame ones, dropping some. The repertoire has about 200,000 clones, approximately 80% of them found once; the top ten carry roughly 1.1%. Sequenced input: PBMCs. Receptors originate from a woman aged 40 to 50 in good health and CMV-seronegative. The conserved cysteine and the conserved F or W are not part of the CDR3 here. The listing skips clone size in some rows; elsewhere it reads once, few, many or a size class.

TRBJ1-1 - TRBV14 ASSQSGLTEAF
TRBJ2-4 few TRBV19 ASRPWTAPGARLAKNIQY
TRBJ1-2 once TRBV7-2 ASSLYDRESH
TRBJ2-2 - TRBV5-1 ASRPVANTGELF
TRBJ2-3 - TRBV5-3 ARSLVASGRATDTQY
TRBJ1-1 - TRBV18 ASSKTGDTEAF
TRBJ1-2 - TRBV7-9 ASSLVLANYGYT
TRBJ2-3 - TRBV15 ATSGDPYRLAGTDTQY
TRBJ2-7 - TRBV5-1 ASSLAASYEQY
TRBJ2-1 - TRBV12-5 ASGPPGGNEQF
TRBJ2-2 - TRBV5-1 ASSLEEQRNSGAGELF
TRBJ2-7 - TRBV29-1 SVGMTGAYEQY
TRBJ2-7 - TRBV5-1 ASSLQQGLTYEQY
TRBJ2-1 - TRBV6-4 ASSDNERARNGKF
TRBJ1-3 - TRBV9 ASSAWDSSGNTIY
TRBJ1-1 - TRBV19 ASMRVRQGRDTEAF
TRBJ2-1 - TRBV7-9 ASSLTSGTYNEQF
TRBJ2-4 once TRBV23-1 ASRGTSGSGRNIQY
TRBJ1-5 few TRBV19 ASSIGTGLGPQH
TRBJ2-7 - TRBV9 ASSGGDSLGEQY
TRBJ1-2 few TRBV29-1 SVERGSGYT
TRBJ2-1 - TRBV9 ASSGQGIYNEQF
TRBJ1-2 - TRBV7-9 ASSLEVTGGVGGYT
TRBJ2-1 few TRBV19 ASRSGGTPGSEQF
TRBJ2-1 - TRBV9 ASSVEASGSSRQF
TRBJ1-5 - TRBV30 AWNGGGDQPQH
TRBJ1-2 - TRBV19 ASKNPGDGYT
TRBJ2-1 once TRBV11-3 ASSLGTGGFNEQF
TRBJ1-1 - TRBV6-1 ASRDRGTEAF
TRBJ2-2 - TRBV11-3 ASSLGGTFYGGELF
TRBJ2-1 - TRBV29-1 SVASTTPFDEQF
TRBJ1-5 few TRBV7-2 ASSFRGGWIQPQH
TRBJ2-3 few TRBV29-1 SVPQGADTQY
TRBJ2-1 - TRBV27 ASSLLGRGSNEQF
- once TRBV5-4 ASSFDSYSNYEQY
TRBJ1-4 - TRBV5-1 ASSPGQLSNEKLF
TRBJ1-4 few TRBV6-5 ASSSDRRNEKLF
TRBJ2-3 - TRBV5-6 ASIEAPYLADTQY
TRBJ2-1 - TRBV7-9 ASNDERPHNEQF
TRBJ1-2 - TRBV19 ASTRTGAVPNYGYT
TRBJ2-1 - TRBV15 ATSGPLAGKGEQF
TRBJ1-1 - TRBV28 ASSLQTGWQKAF
TRBJ2-1 - TRBV9 ASSAFAGGRDEQF
TRBJ2-3 - TRBV9 ASSVSSGSTDTQY
TRBJ2-3 - TRBV1 TSSQSSTILAGVRADTQY